One sample yielded the 12 T cell receptor beta chains listed below, sequenced in a study of PD-1 blockade in classical Hodgkin lymphoma. All patients relapsed after autologous stem cell transplantation, and brentuximab vedotin exposure varied. Method: immunoSEQ multiplex PCR; TCRdb's copy keeps in-frame clones and lacks some. The sample carries about 22,000 clones, around 81% recorded once. Sequences were derived from peripheral blood mononuclear cells (PBMCs), sampled before the second cycle of nivolumab. The receptors were gathered from a human donor with classical Hodgkin lymphoma.

The chain carries TRBV4-2 and TRBJ1-2; 8 nucleotides agree with TRBD1. V lost 0 bases and J lost 4; bases outside the gene matches: 13. The germline CDR1 and CDR2 sequences are LGHNA and YNFKEQ. The CDR3 contains 18 residues. The CDR3 nucleotides are TGTGCCAGCAGCCAAGATGTTGGCAGGGGGCAGGGTGGCTATGGCTACACCTTC. Protein product: CASSQDVGRGQGGYGYTF.

This sequence joins TRBV9 and TRBJ2-7, with 8 bases fitting TRBD2. Germline V gene sequence: CDR1 SGDLS, CDR2 YYNGEE. V dropped 0 bases and J dropped 4; count of bases not matched to a gene: 3. CDR3 length: 14 amino acids. The CDR3 region is CASSVEQRGYEQYF. As DNA, the CDR3 is TGTGCCAGCAGCGTAGAACAGCGGGGGTACGAGCAGTACTTC. The full variable domain, with the rest looked up from reference TRBV9 and TRBJ2-7, is DSGVTQTPKHLITATGQRVTLRCSPRSGDLSVYWYQQSLDQGLQFLIQYYNGEERAKGNILERFSAQQFPDLHSELNLSSLELGDSALYFCASSVEQRGYEQYFGPGTRLTVT.

The rearrangement joins TRBV14 to TRBJ1-2; 9 nucleotides line up with TRBD1. The CDR3 sequence is 14 residues long. The germline V gene encodes CDR1 SGHDN and CDR2 FVKESK. V dropped 3 bases and J dropped 9; count of bases not matched to a gene: 8. CDR3: CASSQAGTGRRYTF. The CDR3 nucleotides read TGTGCCAGCAGCCAGGCCGGGACAGGGAGACGCTACACCTTC. Based on the CDR3 plus reference TRBV14 and TRBJ1-2, the full variable domain is EAGVTQFPSHSVIEKGQTVTLRCDPISGHDNLYWYRRVMGKEIKFLLHFVKESKQDESGMPNNRFLAERTGGTYSTLKVQPAELEDSGVYFCASSQAGTGRRYTFGSGTRLTVV.

V and J are TRBV5-1 and TRBJ2-5; possibly TRBD2 for D (6 bases). The CDR3 has 15 amino acids. Trimming shortened V by 3 bases and J by 3 bases, and 15 bases separated the two germline ends. Germline CDR1 and CDR2: SGHRS and YFSETQ. CDR3 nucleotides: TGCGCCAGCAGCTATACCGGGACTGTCAAAGAGACCCAGTACTTC. Protein: CASSYTGTVKETQYF.

This chain uses TRBV25-1 with TRBJ2-1, with 7 bases identical to TRBD1. CDR1 MGHDK and CDR2 SYGVNS come from the germline V gene. The CDR3 sequence is 10 residues long. V lost 6 bases to trimming and J lost 12 bases; unmatched junction nucleotides: 2. The CDR3 reads CASSSGGQFF. The DNA of the CDR3 is TGTGCCAGCAGCTCAGGGGGGCAGTTCTTC.

This clone has a single count. The CDR3 region is CASSPGKNPLSPLHF. DNA for the CDR3: TGTGCCAGCTCCCCCGGAAAAAACCCCCTTTCACCCCTCCACTTT. The gene calls are TRBV18 and TRBJ1-6; D ambiguous. This CDR3 region has 15 residues. With 6 bases removed from V and 9 bases from J, the gap between germline ends came to 18 bases. CDR1 is KGHSH, CDR2 LQKENI, per germline. Complete variable domain (other parts from reference TRBV18 and TRBJ1-6): NAGVMQNPRHLVRRRGQEARLRCSPMKGHSHVYWYRQLPEEGLKFMVYLQKENIIDESGMPKERFSAEFPKEGPSILRIQQVVRGDSAAYFCASSPGKNPLSPLHFGNGTRLTVT.

By sample share, this clone is medium-sized. CDR3: CASSLHDMGGGGSPLHF. The CDR3 DNA is TGTGCCAGCAGCTTGCATGACATGGGAGGAGGGGGTTCACCCCTCCACTTT. The genes are TRBV7-9 and TRBJ1-6; D is perhaps TRBD1 (6 bases). Looked up from germline, CDR1 is SEHNR and CDR2 is FQNEAQ (reference sequence). Trimming cost V 3 bases and J 9 bases, with 21 bases left between them. The CDR3 extends over 17 amino acids.

The CDR3 DNA sequence: TGTGCCAGCAGCCCCGGACTAGCGGGAGGGATCGCCTACGAGCAGTACTTC. Translation: CASSPGLAGGIAYEQYF. This chain joins TRBV28 and TRBJ2-7, with 15 bases aligning to TRBD2. Per germline, CDR1 MDHEN and CDR2 SYDVKM. The CDR3 is 17 residues long. The V gene end was trimmed by 6 bases and the J gene end by 2 bases; junction bases not matched to a gene: 8.

V is TRBV2 and J is TRBJ2-1; D possibly uses TRBD1 or TRBD2 (5 bases each). Germline V lookup: CDR1 SNHLY, CDR2 FYNNEI. Deletions cut 4 bases from V and 0 bases from J, with 10 bases between. This CDR3 is 15 amino acids long. The CDR3 region is CASSGGASSYNEQFF. The CDR3 DNA is TGTGCCAGCAGTGGAGGGGCGAGCTCCTACAATGAGCAGTTCTTC.

V is TRBV5-1 and J is TRBJ2-1; the match to TRBD2 covers 10 bases. CDR1 SGHRS and CDR2 YFSETQ come from the germline V gene. The CDR3 is 15 residues long. Unmatched junction bases numbered 4, after V lost 0 bases and J lost 7 bases. The CDR3 coding sequence is TGCGCCAGCAGCTTGGAAGCGGGAGGGGAAAATGAGCAGTTCTTC. Translation: CASSLEAGGENEQFF.

This rearrangement joins TRBV6-5 to TRBJ2-5, with 8 bases identical to TRBD2. The CDR3 totals 15 residues. The germline gives CDR1 MNHEY, CDR2 SVGAGI. The J segment lost 4 bases and the V segment lost 3 bases, leaving 7 bases of the junction unmatched. The CDR3, as DNA: TGTGCCAGCAGTTATCTCCCCCGGGAGGGAGAGACCCAGTACTTC. Residues: CASSYLPREGETQYF.

This clone has only one observation. V gene TRBV7-2 combines with J gene TRBJ1-2; D is possibly TRBD1 (6 bases). The CDR3 has 18 residues. The germline V and J ends were trimmed by 5 bases and 0 bases, with 22 bases remaining between them. Germline V lookup: CDR1 SGHTA, CDR2 FQGNSA. CDR3 DNA: TGTGCCAGCAGCCCCGTACTTACAGGGTTAGGATCTAACTATGGCTACACCTTC. Residues: CASSPVLTGLGSNYGYTF. The full variable domain, completed using reference TRBV7-2 and TRBJ1-2, is GAGVSQSPSNKVTEKGKDVELRCDPISGHTALYWYRQSLGQGLEFLIYFQGNSAPDKSGLPSDRFSAERTGGSVSTLTIQRTQQEDSAVYLCASSPVLTGLGSNYGYTFGSGTRLTVV.